Below, 31 T cell receptor beta chains from the same sample are listed, as sequenced in a study of cytomegalovirus exposure and HLA in healthy donors (dated by TCRdb to about 2017). Library preparation used the immunoSEQ multiplex PCR assay. For the multiplex PCR, a mixture combining 60 forward primers for TCR Vbeta segments and 13 reverse primers for TCR Jbeta segments was used. TCRdb stores this immuneACCESS table with in-frame sequences only. Part of the clones is absent; in the studies checked, under half of the shortfall reflects unresolved V genes, and no reason is known for the rest. The sample table shows 100,000 to 150,000 clones, and 65% to 85% are seen once. The leading ten clones occupy around 1.8% of the sample. The sequencing input was PBMCs. These receptors were obtained from a woman aged 40 to 50 in good health and CMV-seronegative.

CDR3: CASSLLPGRTPRTEAFF. As DNA, the CDR3 is TGTGCCAGCAGCTTATTACCAGGGAGGACGCCGCGCACTGAAGCTTTCTTT. The V gene is TRBV7-3, the J gene TRBJ1-1, with D possibly being TRBD1 (5 bases). The length of the CDR3 is 17 residues. The germline gives CDR1 SGHTA, CDR2 FQGTGA. V shed 2 bases and J shed 4 bases, with 20 bases lying between them.

This clone occurred a few times. The rearrangement uses TRBV18 and TRBJ1-2; tentatively, D is TRBD1 (6 bases). The V end was cut by 6 bases, the J end by 8 bases, with 13 bases between. Germline values: CDR1 KGHSH, CDR2 LQKENI. CDR3 length: 12 residues. The CDR3 here is CASSLQGDGYTF. The CDR3 region has the DNA TGTGCCAGCTCGCTACAGGGAGACGGCTACACCTTC.

This chain links TRBV29-1 with TRBJ1-5, with D possibly being TRBD1 (5 bases). Germline V gene data show CDR1 as SQVTM and CDR2 as ANQGSEA. V was trimmed by 1 base and J by 5 bases, leaving 9 bases between them. The CDR3 is 13 residues long. CDR3 amino acids: CSVEVEGHQPQHF. The CDR3 DNA follows: TGCAGCGTTGAAGTGGAGGGGCATCAGCCCCAGCATTTT.

This clone was observed once. The chain is built from TRBV7-2 and TRBJ2-1; 8 nucleotides match TRBD1. CDR3 length equals 18 residues. Germline V gives CDR1 SGHTA, CDR2 FQGNSA. Trimming removed 2 bases from V and 9 bases from J; junction bases left unmatched: 18. The CDR3 coding sequence is TGTGCCAGCAGCTTAAGTGCGAACAGGGGGGTGGGAAGGGGTGAGCAGTTCTTC. Its translation: CASSLSANRGVGRGEQFF.

The gene calls are TRBV7-8 and TRBJ2-3; D gene unclear. V gave up 2 bases and J gave up 6 bases, with 3 bases separating them. The CDR3 loop spans 11 amino acids. Germline V gene lookup returns CDR1 SGHVS and CDR2 FQNEAQ. DNA for the CDR3: TGTGCCAGCAGCTTACGGGATACGCAGTATTTT. Residues: CASSLRDTQYF.

The rearrangement joins TRBV5-3 to TRBJ2-7; 7 bases fit TRBD1. TRBV5-3 is classed as an ORF, of uncertain function. With 3 bases clipped from V and 1 base from J, the junction kept 13 bases outside the gene matches. This CDR3 is 17 amino acids long. In DNA form, the CDR3 reads TGTGCCAGAAGCTGCCCGACAGGGAGTTATTGGTCCTACGAGCAGTACTTC. Translation gives CARSCPTGSYWSYEQYF.

The chain is built from TRBV30 and TRBJ2-7; D may be TRBD2 (7 bases). Trimming took 2 bases from V and 4 from J, leaving 15 bases between them. This CDR3 is 14 amino acids long. The germline CDR1 and CDR2 sequences are GTSNPN and SVGIG (reference sequence). Here the CDR3 reads CAWSPLGGRYEQYF. CDR3 bases: TGTGCCTGGAGTCCCCTCGGGGGGCGGTACGAGCAGTACTTC. The full variable domain, with the rest looked up from reference TRBV30 and TRBJ2-7, is SQTIHQWPATLVQPVGSPLSLECTVEGTSNPNLYWYRQAAGRGLQLLFYSVGIGQISSEVPQNLSASRPQDRQFILSSKKLLLSDSGFYLCAWSPLGGRYEQYFGPGTRLTVT.

This clone was seen only a few times. The chain carries TRBV6-6 and TRBJ1-4; D is unclear. There are 13 residues in the CDR3. Germline V gene sequence: CDR1 MNHNY, CDR2 SVGAGI (reference sequence). Trimming shortened V by 5 bases and J by 4 bases, and 8 bases separated the two germline ends. CDR3 nucleotides: TGTGCCAGCAGTCGCAGTTTTAATGAAAAACTGTTTTTT. It encodes CASSRSFNEKLFF.

As concerns this clone: The junction and the germline gene differ at one end; a read error may be behind it. The rearrangement links TRBV6-6 to TRBJ1-6, with D perhaps matching TRBD1 (5 bases). Germline-derived CDR1 and CDR2 are MNHNY and SVGAGI (reference sequence). This CDR3 region has 15 residues. The CDR3 protein is CASSSGGFGNSPPHF. In DNA form, the CDR3 reads TGTGCCAGCAGTTCCGGGGGGTTCGGAAATTCACCCCCCCACTTT.

V gene TRBV7-2 combines with J gene TRBJ2-7, with TRBD2 matching 9 bases. CDR1 is SGHTA, CDR2 FQGNSA, per germline. The V gene end was trimmed by 1 base and the J gene end by 2 bases; junction bases not matched to a gene: 3. The CDR3 runs 15 residues. CDR3 coding DNA: TGTGCCAGCAGCTTAGGGGGACTAGCTACCTACGAGCAGTACTTC. It translates to CASSLGGLATYEQYF.

Turning to this clone: At one end, the junction sequence differs from germline, possibly due to a read error. The J gene is TRBJ2-2, the V gene TRBV29-1; D perhaps matches TRBD2 (5 bases). CDR3 length: 18 residues. Per germline, CDR1 SQVTM and CDR2 ANQGSEA. CDR3 sequence reads: CSVEDRWASPRNTGELFF. In DNA form, the CDR3 reads TGCAGCGTTGAAGATCGGTGGGCTAGCCCCCGGAACACCGGGGAGCTATTTTTT.

The chain has TRBV14 and TRBJ1-1; perhaps TRBD1 as D (5 bases). Per germline, CDR1 SGHDN and CDR2 FVKESK. This CDR3 spans 11 amino acids. The V end was cut by 8 bases, the J end by 5 bases, with 9 bases between. The chain's CDR3 is CASGARTEAFF. CDR3 in DNA: TGTGCCAGCGGGGCGCGGACTGAAGCTTTCTTT.

The chain recombines TRBV7-9 with TRBJ1-1, with D maybe TRBD1 (6 bases). V was clipped by 4 bases and J by 0 bases, with 9 bases between them. The CDR3 totals 14 residues. CDR1 and CDR2 from the germline V gene are SEHNR and FQNEAQ (reference sequence). CDR3 sequence reads: CASSWGGLNTEAFF. Written as DNA, the CDR3 is TGTGCCAGCAGCTGGGGGGGCCTGAACACTGAAGCTTTCTTT. Based on the CDR3 plus reference TRBV7-9 and TRBJ1-1, the full variable domain is DTGVSQNPRHKITKRGQNVTFRCDPISEHNRLYWYRQTLGQGPEFLTYFQNEAQLEKSRLLSDRFSAERPKGSFSTLEIQRTEQGDSAMYLCASSWGGLNTEAFFGQGTRLTVV.

This clone was seen a handful of times. The V gene is TRBV5-4, the J gene TRBJ2-7; tentative D call: TRBD2 (5 bases). CDR3 length: 13 residues. Germline V CDR1 and CDR2: SGHNT, YYREEE (reference sequence). The V gene lost 2 bases and the J gene lost 7 bases, with 13 bases spanning the gap. CDR3 DNA sequence: TGTGCCAGCAGCTTCATGGCGACGGGAGAGCAGTACTTC. This sequence encodes CASSFMATGEQYF.

The CDR3 DNA follows: TGTGCCCCCCGCGGCGGGAGGAACACCGGGGAGCTGTTTTTT. Protein product: CAPRGGRNTGELFF. The chain couples TRBV6-5 to TRBJ2-2, with TRBD2 identical over 7 bases. Germline lookup yields CDR1 MNHEY and CDR2 SVGAGI. The CDR3 has 14 amino acids. V gave up 11 bases and J gave up 1 base; unmatched junction bases: 7.

The chain links TRBV29-1 to TRBJ2-7, with D perhaps matching TRBD1 (6 bases). The CDR3 loop spans 13 amino acids. Germline V CDR1 and CDR2: SQVTM, ANQGSEA. V was shortened by 0 bases and J by 7 bases, with 13 bases between the two germline ends. The CDR3 DNA reads as TGCAGCGTTGAAGATGACAGGCATGGGGAGCAGTACTTC. Translated: CSVEDDRHGEQYF.

CDR3 in amino acids: CASRRQGGEQFF. The CDR3 region has the DNA TGCGCCAGCAGGAGACAGGGGGGTGAGCAGTTCTTC. The chain links TRBV5-1 to TRBJ2-1; 9 nucleotides match TRBD1. V gave up 5 bases and J gave up 9 bases; unmatched junction bases: 3. Germline CDR1 reads SGHRS; CDR2 reads YFSETQ. The length of the CDR3 is 12 residues. The full variable domain, rest sourced from reference TRBV5-1 and TRBJ2-1, is KAGVTQTPRYLIKTRGQQVTLSCSPISGHRSVSWYQQTPGQGLQFLFEYFSETQRNKGNFPGRFSGRQFSNSRSEMNVSTLELGDSALYLCASRRQGGEQFFGPGTRLTVL.

For the CDR3, the DNA is TGTGCCAGCAGCGTTGGGCCGCGCGACACTGAAGCTTTCTTT. Residues: CASSVGPRDTEAFF. The rearrangement joins TRBV9 to TRBJ1-1, with D uncertain. This CDR3 spans 14 amino acids. V gave up 2 bases and J gave up 3 bases, with 11 bases separating them. Germline V gene sequence: CDR1 SGDLS, CDR2 YYNGEE.

Concerning this clone: The conserved phenylalanine or tryptophan normally closing the CDR3 is absent here, so this likely arose from a read error. The DNA is left out, because the CDR3 cannot be placed on it with certainty; the CDR3 is given as TCRdb lists it. V and J are TRBV28 and TRBJ1-2; the table assigns TRBD1, which was not confirmed against the DNA. The CDR3 has 12 residues if both end residues are counted. Germline CDR1 is MDHEN and CDR2 is SYDVKM. Here the CDR3 reads CASKPPTGVLTA.

This clone has only one observation. The rearrangement links TRBV25-1 to TRBJ1-1; D is uncertain. The V gene lost 3 bases and the J gene lost 5 bases, with 10 bases spanning the gap. Germline CDR1 is MGHDK and CDR2 is SYGVNS. The CDR3 sequence is 13 residues long. The CDR3 reads CASSDQPRTEAFF. As DNA, the CDR3 is TGTGCCAGCAGTGACCAGCCGCGGACTGAAGCTTTCTTT.

The sample holds one count of this clone. The V and J genes are TRBV5-6 and TRBJ2-7; D perhaps matches TRBD1 (6 bases). Looked up from germline, CDR1 is SGHDT and CDR2 is YYEEEE. This CDR3 region has 13 residues. Trimming removed 3 bases at V and 3 bases at J, with 10 bases between. The CDR3 reads CASSYNRVYEQYF. The CDR3 nucleotides are TGTGCCAGCAGCTATAACAGGGTCTACGAGCAGTACTTC.

This clone was observed a few times. The rearrangement joins TRBV15 to TRBJ2-3; D is possibly TRBD1 (6 bases). CDR3 length: 15 amino acids. The V and J ends lost 1 base and 1 base respectively, with 9 bases between them. Germline lookup yields CDR1 LNHNV and CDR2 YYDKDF (reference sequence). In DNA, the CDR3 is TGTGCCACCAGCAGAGGACAGGCCGGCACAGATACGCAGTATTTT. It encodes CATSRGQAGTDTQYF.

The chain is built from TRBV10-3 and TRBJ2-7, with 7 bases lining up with TRBD1. V was pared by 0 bases and J by 2 bases, with 4 bases of the junction left unmatched. CDR1 is ENHRY and CDR2 is SYGVKD in the germline V gene. The CDR3 is 15 amino acids. CDR3 residues: CAISESTGRTYEQYF. The CDR3 nucleotides read TGTGCCATCAGTGAGTCGACAGGGAGAACCTACGAGCAGTACTTC.

The sample holds one count of this clone. V and J are TRBV7-2 and TRBJ2-7, with TRBD2 as a possible D gene (6 bases). Per germline, CDR1 SGHTA and CDR2 FQGNSA. This CDR3 contains 11 residues. The V gene lost 4 bases and the J gene lost 9 bases, with 10 bases spanning the gap. Here the CDR3 reads CASSSQGGQYF. The CDR3 DNA reads TGTGCCAGCAGCTCCCAGGGAGGGCAGTACTTC. Variable domain in full (rest from reference TRBV7-2 and TRBJ2-7): GAGVSQSPSNKVTEKGKDVELRCDPISGHTALYWYRQSLGQGLEFLIYFQGNSAPDKSGLPSDRFSAERTGGSVSTLTIQRTQQEDSAVYLCASSSQGGQYFGPGTRLTVT.

In this sample, this clone turned up once. This chain joins TRBV28 and TRBJ2-5; D possibly corresponds to TRBD2 (6 bases). Trimming cost V 7 bases and J 4 bases, with 16 bases left between them. This CDR3 region has 14 residues. Germline V CDR1 and CDR2: MDHEN, SYDVKM. The CDR3 region is CASNPPRRGETQYF. In DNA form, the CDR3 reads TGTGCCAGCAATCCTCCGAGGAGGGGAGAGACCCAGTACTTC.

This chain connects TRBV19 to TRBJ2-1; 9 nucleotides match TRBD2. The CDR3 is 16 amino acids. V was clipped by 1 base and J by 6 bases; unmatched bases: 7. Per germline, CDR1 LNHDA and CDR2 SQIVND (reference sequence). CDR3 sequence (DNA): TGTGCCAGTAGTATAGGATGGGCGGGAGGGTTCAATGAGCAGTTCTTC. Translation: CASSIGWAGGFNEQFF.

The DNA for the CDR3 is TGTGCCAGCCGGGGACAGAAAGTTTATGGCTACACCTTC. This sequence encodes CASRGQKVYGYTF. The chain couples TRBV6-1 to TRBJ1-2; 7 nucleotides line up with TRBD1. From germline, CDR1 is MNHNS and CDR2 SASEGT. The CDR3 covers 13 residues. The V gene end was trimmed by 8 bases and the J gene end by 5 bases; junction bases not matched to a gene: 8.

V is TRBV29-1 and J is TRBJ2-2, with 9 bases that match TRBD1. V lost 6 bases to trimming and J lost 4 bases; unmatched junction nucleotides: 6. This CDR3 region has 14 residues. CDR1 is SQVTM, CDR2 ANQGSEA, per germline. CDR3 sequence: CSVATGGVTGELFF. Here the CDR3 DNA reads TGCAGCGTGGCGACAGGGGGGGTCACCGGGGAGCTGTTTTTT.

The V and J genes are TRBV5-6 and TRBJ2-7, with 7 bases identical to TRBD1. V was pared by 0 bases and J by 4 bases, with 4 bases of the junction left unmatched. CDR1 and CDR2 (germline): SGHDT, YYEEEE. CDR3 length: 14 amino acids. The CDR3 region has the DNA TGTGCCAGCAGCTTGGGAGGGGGCGGTTACGAGCAGTACTTC. This codes for CASSLGGGGYEQYF.

The rearrangement joins TRBV29-1 to TRBJ1-1; tentative D call: TRBD1 (5 bases). CDR1 and CDR2 (germline): SQVTM, ANQGSEA. CDR3 length: 12 amino acids. The V end was cut by 5 bases, the J end by 11 bases, with 18 bases between. This CDR3 is CSVKGFLPGAFF. CDR3 DNA sequence: TGCAGCGTTAAGGGGTTCTTGCCAGGCGCTTTCTTT. Full variable domain (remainder filled in from reference TRBV29-1 and TRBJ1-1): SAVISQKPSRDICQRGTSLTIQCQVDSQVTMMFWYRQQPGQSLTLIATANQGSEATYESGFVIDKFPISRPNLTFSTLTVSNMSPEDSSIYLCSVKGFLPGAFFGQGTRLTVV.

The V gene is TRBV10-3, the J gene TRBJ2-7; no clear D gene. The CDR3 consists of 14 residues. Trimming pared 2 bases from V and 0 bases from J, leaving 8 bases between. Germline V gene sequence: CDR1 ENHRY, CDR2 SYGVKD. CDR3 DNA sequence: TGTGCCATCAGTGAGGCTAGAGTCTCCTACGAGCAGTACTTC. Translating gives CAISEARVSYEQYF.